The 26 T cell receptor beta chains reported below all come from one sample, sequenced in a study of T cells expressing NK-cell markers. One entry per CDR3 protein, without DNA, is what TCRdb gives after re-calling the 5' RACE reads. There are some 500,000 distinct CDR3 sequences in the sample, with roughly 1.4% held by the top ten. Source material: blood T cells: a sorted CD56 or NKG2C T cell subset, CD4+ or CD8+ T cells, or bulk PBMC T cells (not recorded which). These TCRs come from a woman aged 50 to 60 in good health.

This rearrangement joins TRBV4-2 to TRBJ2-3; there is no DNA to check the TCRdb D call of TRBD1. The CDR3 sequence is 14 residues long. The germline V gene has CDR1 LGHNA and CDR2 YNFKEQ. The CDR3 is CASSQGPGADTQYF.

V and J are TRBV6-1 and TRBJ1-2; TCRdb's D gene call, TRBD1, goes unchecked for lack of DNA. CDR1 and CDR2 from the germline V gene are MNHNS and SASEGT. This CDR3 has 13 amino acids. CDR3: CASTKWGPNGYTF.

The genes are TRBV5-6 and TRBJ2-5; TCRdb picks TRBD2, but there is no DNA to check that call. Germline V CDR1 and CDR2: SGHDT, YYEEEE. The CDR3 runs 16 residues. The CDR3 loop is CASSFSGALFQETQYF. Complete variable domain (other parts from reference TRBV5-6 and TRBJ2-5): DAGVTQSPTHLIKTRGQQVTLRCSPKSGHDTVSWYQQALGQGPQFIFQYYEEEERQRGNFPDRFSGHQFPNYSSELNVNALLLGDSALYLCASSFSGALFQETQYFGPGTRLLVL.

The J gene is TRBJ2-1, the V gene TRBV20-1; TCRdb reports TRBD2, a call that lacks DNA to check it against. The CDR3 is 14 amino acids. Germline V gives CDR1 DFQATT, CDR2 SNEGSKA (reference sequence). CDR3 region: CSARDGGGPAKKFF.

The gene calls are TRBV10-3 and TRBJ2-5. The germline gives CDR1 ENHRY, CDR2 SYGVKD. The CDR3 extends over 13 amino acids. The CDR3 loop is CAISRGDQETQYF.

V and J are TRBV3-1 and TRBJ2-1; TCRdb picks TRBD2, but there is no DNA to check that call. The germline V gene encodes CDR1 LGHDT and CDR2 YNNKEL (reference sequence). The CDR3 consists of 15 residues. The CDR3 loop reads CASSQDGRANNEQFF.

This sequence joins TRBV11-2 and TRBJ2-1. There are 15 residues in the CDR3. Germline V lookup: CDR1 SGHAT, CDR2 FQNNGV. The CDR3 loop reads CASSLVGSAGNEQFF.

The chain joins TRBV20-1 to TRBJ1-1; TCRdb proposes TRBD1, but this gene call is untestable without DNA. The CDR3 has 15 amino acids. Germline CDR1 reads DFQATT; CDR2 reads SNEGSKA (reference sequence). The CDR3 sequence is CSATGAIGLNTEAFF.

J is TRBJ2-3 and V is TRBV12-3 or TRBV12-4; the D gene TCRdb calls, TRBD2, cannot be checked with no DNA. The CDR3 length is 17 residues. The CDR3 sequence: CASSLARLAGNTDTQYF.

The V call is TRBV29-1, the J call TRBJ1-3; TCRdb calls TRBD1, which cannot be checked without DNA. Germline CDR1 reads SQVTM; CDR2 reads ANQGSEA. CDR3 size: 16 residues. The CDR3 reads CSVDSGGTGTGNTIYF.

V usage is TRBV5-6 and J usage is TRBJ2-1; TCRdb calls TRBD1, which cannot be checked without DNA. The CDR3 covers 14 residues. The germline V gene encodes CDR1 SGHDT and CDR2 YYEEEE. The CDR3 spells CASSSIRGRDEQFF.

The V and J genes are TRBV5-1 and TRBJ2-1; TCRdb indicates TRBD2, and absent DNA this call remains unverified. CDR1 and CDR2 from the germline V gene are SGHRS and YFSETQ. The CDR3 extends over 15 amino acids. CDR3 sequence reads: CASSLGREGLHEQFF.

The chain is built from TRBV3-1 and TRBJ1-6; TCRdb's D call of TRBD1 is untestable without DNA. The CDR3 has 14 amino acids. Per germline, CDR1 LGHDT and CDR2 YNNKEL (reference sequence). CDR3: CASSLMTENSPLHF.

The rearrangement links TRBV30 to TRBJ2-3; TCRdb gives TRBD2 as the D gene, but with no DNA this cannot be confirmed. The CDR3 spans 11 residues. Germline assignment: CDR1 GTSNPN and CDR2 SVGIG (reference sequence). The CDR3 is CAWSGRDWSYF. Full variable domain (remainder filled in from reference TRBV30 and TRBJ2-3): SQTIHQWPATLVQPVGSPLSLECTVEGTSNPNLYWYRQAAGRGLQLLFYSVGIGQISSEVPQNLSASRPQDRQFILSSKKLLLSDSGFYLCAWSGRDWSYFGPGTRLTVL.

The chain joins TRBV4-1 to TRBJ2-4. CDR1 and CDR2 (germline): MGHRA, YSYEKL. There are 14 residues in the CDR3. The CDR3 sequence: CASSQVAVKNIQYF.

CDR3 in amino acids: CASSLTFGGNTIYF. The chain carries TRBV5-1 and TRBJ1-3. The CDR3 is 14 residues long. CDR1 and CDR2 (germline): SGHRS, YFSETQ.

The V call is TRBV5-5, the J call TRBJ2-3; TCRdb returns TRBD2, unconfirmable since there is no DNA. This CDR3 spans 17 amino acids. Per the germline V gene, CDR1 is SGHKS and CDR2 is YYEKEE (reference sequence). The CDR3 loop reads CASSPPEGSGRSRTQYF. Full variable domain (remainder filled in from reference TRBV5-5 and TRBJ2-3): DAGVTQSPTHLIKTRGQQVTLRCSPISGHKSVSWYQQVLGQGPQFIFQYYEKEERGRGNFPDRFSARQFPNYSSELNVNALLLGDSALYLCASSPPEGSGRSRTQYFGPGTRLTVL.

This rearrangement joins TRBV25-1 to TRBJ2-1; TCRdb gives TRBD2 as the D gene, but with no DNA this cannot be confirmed. The CDR3 loop spans 16 amino acids. The V gene's germline CDR1 is MGHDK and CDR2 SYGVNS. CDR3 sequence reads: CASRSAGTDAYNEQFF.

The chain combines TRBV9 with TRBJ2-2; TCRdb proposes TRBD1, but this gene call is untestable without DNA. The CDR3 has 19 residues. Per germline, CDR1 SGDLS and CDR2 YYNGEE. The CDR3 sequence is CASSVVPYSGGLNTGELFF.

The chain uses TRBV12-3 or TRBV12-4 and TRBJ1-4; TCRdb's assignment of TRBD1 cannot be checked, as there is no DNA. This CDR3 has 14 residues. CDR3 sequence reads: CASSPGSPHEKLFF.

The chain uses TRBV12-3 or TRBV12-4 and TRBJ1-5; TCRdb lists TRBD1, though no DNA is available to test this call. This CDR3 has 14 amino acids. CDR3 region: CASSLGQGFQPQHF.

The J gene is TRBJ2-3, the V gene TRBV3-1. CDR3 length: 12 residues. Germline V gene data show CDR1 as LGHDT and CDR2 as YNNKEL (reference sequence). The CDR3 reads CASSQVSDTQYF.

This chain joins TRBV2 and TRBJ2-2. This CDR3 spans 13 amino acids. From germline, CDR1 is SNHLY and CDR2 FYNNEI. The CDR3: CASKALFSGELFF.

The gene calls are TRBV10-3 and TRBJ2-5. Germline V gene lookup returns CDR1 ENHRY and CDR2 SYGVKD. The CDR3 is made up of 14 amino acids. This chain's CDR3 is CAISVALQQETQYF.

The rearrangement links TRBV29-1 to TRBJ2-5. CDR1 is SQVTM and CDR2 is ANQGSEA in the germline V gene. The CDR3 contains 12 residues. CDR3 sequence reads: CSVDRLQETQYF.

The chain is built from TRBV5-1 and TRBJ2-1. CDR3 length: 16 residues. Germline V CDR1 and CDR2: SGHRS, YFSETQ. CDR3 loop: CASSLQTVSSYNEQFF.